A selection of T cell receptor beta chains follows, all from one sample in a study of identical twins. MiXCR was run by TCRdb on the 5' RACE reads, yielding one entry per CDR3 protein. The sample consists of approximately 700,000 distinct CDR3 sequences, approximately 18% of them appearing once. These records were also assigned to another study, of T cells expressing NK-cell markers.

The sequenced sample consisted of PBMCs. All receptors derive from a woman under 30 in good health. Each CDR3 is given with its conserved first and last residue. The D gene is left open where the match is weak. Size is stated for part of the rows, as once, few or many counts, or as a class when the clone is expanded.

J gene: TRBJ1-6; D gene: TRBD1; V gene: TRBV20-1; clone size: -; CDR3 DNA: TGCAGTGCCACTTCGACAGGGGAGGGAAGCGGACCCCTCCACTTT; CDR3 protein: CSATSTGEGSGPLHF
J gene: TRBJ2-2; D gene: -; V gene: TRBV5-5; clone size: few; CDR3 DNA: TGTGCCAGCAGTAAGACGACCGGGGAGCTGTTTTTT; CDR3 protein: CASSKTTGELFF
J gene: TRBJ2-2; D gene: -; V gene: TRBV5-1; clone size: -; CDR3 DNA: TGCGCCAGCAGCTTGGATGCTAGCGCGAACACCGGGGAGCTGTTTTTT; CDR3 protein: CASSLDASANTGELFF
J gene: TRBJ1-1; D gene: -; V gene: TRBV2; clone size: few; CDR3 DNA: TGTGCCAGCACTGGGCAAGGGAGGTACACTGAAGCTTTCTTT; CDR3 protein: CASTGQGRYTEAFF
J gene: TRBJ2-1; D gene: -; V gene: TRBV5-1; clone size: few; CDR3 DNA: TGCGCCAGCAAGTTGGCCAACAATGAGCAGTTCTTC; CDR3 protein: CASKLANNEQFF
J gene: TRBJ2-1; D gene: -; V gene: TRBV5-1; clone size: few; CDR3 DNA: TGCGCCAGCACTTCCTATGCAGGCGATGAGCAGTTCTTC; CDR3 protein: CASTSYAGDEQFF
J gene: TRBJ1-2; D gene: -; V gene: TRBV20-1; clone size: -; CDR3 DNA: TGCAGTGCTGCAGGGGACTATGGCTACACCTTC; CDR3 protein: CSAAGDYGYTF
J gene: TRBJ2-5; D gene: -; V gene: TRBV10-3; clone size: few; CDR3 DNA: TGTGCCATCAGTGCAGGGACCGTAGAGACCCAGTACTTC; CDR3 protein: CAISAGTVETQYF
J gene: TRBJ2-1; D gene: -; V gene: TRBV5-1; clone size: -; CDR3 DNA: TGCGCCAGCAGCTCGGACTATGAGCAGTTCTTC; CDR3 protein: CASSSDYEQFF
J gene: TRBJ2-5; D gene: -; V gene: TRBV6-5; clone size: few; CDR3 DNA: TGTGCCAGCAGTTACTCTACGGGATTCGTCGCCGAGACCCAGTACTTC; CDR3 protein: CASSYSTGFVAETQYF
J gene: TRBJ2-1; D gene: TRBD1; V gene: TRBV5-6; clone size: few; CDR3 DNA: TGTGCCAGCAGCTTGCGAGACAGGGGCTACAATGAGCAGTTCTTC; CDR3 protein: CASSLRDRGYNEQFF
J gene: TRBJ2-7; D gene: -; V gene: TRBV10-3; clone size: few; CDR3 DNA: TGTGCCTCCCGTGAGCGCGACGAGCAGTACTTC; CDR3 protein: CASRERDEQYF
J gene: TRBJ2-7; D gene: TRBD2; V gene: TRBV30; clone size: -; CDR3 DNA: TGTGCCTGGAGTGTGGGCGGGAGGGTGCAGTACTTC; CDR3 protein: CAWSVGGRVQYF
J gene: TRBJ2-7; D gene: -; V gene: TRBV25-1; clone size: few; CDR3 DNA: TGTGCCAGCTCCCGGGGGGCTACCTCCTACGAGCAGTACTTC; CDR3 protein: CASSRGATSYEQYF
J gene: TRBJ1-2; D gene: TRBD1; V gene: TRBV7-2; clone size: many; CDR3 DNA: TGTGCCAGCAGCTTAATTACAGGGGAAACTGGCTACACCTTC; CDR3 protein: CASSLITGETGYTF
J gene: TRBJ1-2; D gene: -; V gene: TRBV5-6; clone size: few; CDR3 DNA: TGTGCCAGCAGCTCAGGTGGGGTCGACTATGGCTACACCTTC; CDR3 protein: CASSSGGVDYGYTF
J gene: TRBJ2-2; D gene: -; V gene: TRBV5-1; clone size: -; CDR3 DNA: TGCGCCAGCAGCTTGGTAGGGGCCAACACCGGGGAGCTGTTTTTT; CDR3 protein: CASSLVGANTGELFF
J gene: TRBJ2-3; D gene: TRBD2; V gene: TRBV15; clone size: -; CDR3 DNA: TGTGCCACCAGCAAGGGCCTAGCGGATAGCACAGATACGCAGTATTTT; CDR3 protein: CATSKGLADSTDTQYF
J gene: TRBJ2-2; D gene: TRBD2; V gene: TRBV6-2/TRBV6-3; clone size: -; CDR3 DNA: TGTGCCAGCAGGGCGAACCCCTCGACTAGCGGGAGGGCCTGGTCGAACACCGGGGAGCTGTTTTTT; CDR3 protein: CASRANPSTSGRAWSNTGELFF
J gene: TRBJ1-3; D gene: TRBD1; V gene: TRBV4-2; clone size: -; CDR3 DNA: TGTGCCAGCACCCCAAGGGGGCGAACTGGAAACACCATATATTTT; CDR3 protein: CASTPRGRTGNTIYF
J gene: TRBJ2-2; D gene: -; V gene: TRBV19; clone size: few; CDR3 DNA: TGTGCCAGTAGGCCAGTTACAGGGAAGACCGGGGAGCTGTTTTTT; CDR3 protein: CASRPVTGKTGELFF
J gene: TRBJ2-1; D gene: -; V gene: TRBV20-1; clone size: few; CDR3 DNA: TGCAGTGCTAGACGGGCTAGCGCCAATGAGCAGTTCTTC; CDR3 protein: CSARRASANEQFF
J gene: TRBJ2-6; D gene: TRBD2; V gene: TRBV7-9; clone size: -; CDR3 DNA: TGTGCCAGCAGCTTAGACCCGGGGAGGGAGGCCAACGTCCTGACTTTC; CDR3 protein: CASSLDPGREANVLTF
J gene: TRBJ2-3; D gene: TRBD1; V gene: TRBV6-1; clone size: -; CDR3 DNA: TGTGCCAGCTCCCGGACAGGGAACACAGATACGCAGTATTTT; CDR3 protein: CASSRTGNTDTQYF
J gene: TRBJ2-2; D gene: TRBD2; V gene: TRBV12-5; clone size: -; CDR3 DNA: TGTGCTAGTGGTTTGGTTCCTGACGGGACTACCCTCACCGGGGAGCTGTTTTTT; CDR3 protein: CASGLVPDGTTLTGELFF
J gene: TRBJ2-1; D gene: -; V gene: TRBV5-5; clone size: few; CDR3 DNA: TGTGCCAGCAGAGGACAGATCTACAATGAGCAGTTCTTC; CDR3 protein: CASRGQIYNEQFF
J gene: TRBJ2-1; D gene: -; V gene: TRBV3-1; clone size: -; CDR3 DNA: TGTGCCAGCAGCCAATTCTCCAATGAGCAGTTCTTC; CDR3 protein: CASSQFSNEQFF
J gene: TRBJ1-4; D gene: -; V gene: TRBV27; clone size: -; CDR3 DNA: TGTGCCAGCAGTAGACCGGGTCCCAATGAAAAACTGTTTTTT; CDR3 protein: CASSRPGPNEKLFF
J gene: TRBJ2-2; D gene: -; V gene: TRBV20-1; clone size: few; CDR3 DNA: TGCAGTGCCATTTGGGCGGGGGCAGGCCACCACGGGGAGCTGTTTTTT; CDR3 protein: CSAIWAGAGHHGELFF
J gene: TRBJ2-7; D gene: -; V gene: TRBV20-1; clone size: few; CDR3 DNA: TGCAGTGCTAGAGAGAGCGCCACCTACGAGCAGTACTTC; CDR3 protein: CSARESATYEQYF
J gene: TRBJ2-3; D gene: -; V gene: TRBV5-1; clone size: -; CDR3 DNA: TGCGCCAGCAGCTTCGAAGACGGCCCCACAGATACGCAGTATTTT; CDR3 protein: CASSFEDGPTDTQYF
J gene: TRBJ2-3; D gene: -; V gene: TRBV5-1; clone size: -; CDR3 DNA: TGCGCCAGCAGCGCGTTGGGCACAGATACGCAGTATTTT; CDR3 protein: CASSALGTDTQYF
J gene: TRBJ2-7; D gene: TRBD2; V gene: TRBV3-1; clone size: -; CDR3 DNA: TGTGCCAGCAGCCAAAATCCAGCGGGGTCCCACGAGCAGTACTTC; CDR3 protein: CASSQNPAGSHEQYF
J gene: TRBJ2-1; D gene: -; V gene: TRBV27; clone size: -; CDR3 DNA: TGTGCCAGCAGTTTATTCGGGAATTCCTACAATGAGCAGTTCTTC; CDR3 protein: CASSLFGNSYNEQFF
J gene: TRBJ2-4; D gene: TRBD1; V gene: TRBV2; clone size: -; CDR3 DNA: TGTGCCAGCACAGAACGTGCAGGGGGCTCCGAAAACATTCAGTACTTC; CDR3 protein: CASTERAGGSENIQYF
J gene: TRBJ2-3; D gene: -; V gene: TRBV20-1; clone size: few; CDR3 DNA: TGCAGTGTCCCCAGGGGGGCGAGCACAGATACGCAGTATTTT; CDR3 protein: CSVPRGASTDTQYF
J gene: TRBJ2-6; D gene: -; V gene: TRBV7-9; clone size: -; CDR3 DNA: TGTGCCAGTAATCCCGTACCGGTCTTGAGTGGGGCCAACGTCCTGACTTTC; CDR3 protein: CASNPVPVLSGANVLTF
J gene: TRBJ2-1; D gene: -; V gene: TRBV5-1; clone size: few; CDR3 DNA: TGCGCCAGTCTCGAGGGGGGCTCCTACAATGAGCAGTTCTTC; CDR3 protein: CASLEGGSYNEQFF
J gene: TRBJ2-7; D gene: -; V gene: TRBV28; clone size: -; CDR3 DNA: TGTGCCAGCAGTTTACGGGACACCCGATCCTACGAGCAGTACTTC; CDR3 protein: CASSLRDTRSYEQYF
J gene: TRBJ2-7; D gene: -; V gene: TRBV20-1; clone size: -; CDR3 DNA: TGCAGTGCTAGAAATTATGGGTCTTACGAGCAGTACTTC; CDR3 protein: CSARNYGSYEQYF
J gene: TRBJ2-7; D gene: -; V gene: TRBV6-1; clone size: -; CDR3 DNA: TGTGCCAGCTTGGAAGACCCGAGCTCCTACGAGCAGTACTTC; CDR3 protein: CASLEDPSSYEQYF
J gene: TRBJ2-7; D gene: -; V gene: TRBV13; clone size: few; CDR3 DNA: TGTGCCAGCAGCTTAAGGAACCGCGCCTACGAGCAGTACTTC; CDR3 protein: CASSLRNRAYEQYF
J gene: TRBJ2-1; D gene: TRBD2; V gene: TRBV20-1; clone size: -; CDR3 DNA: TGCGAAATAGCGGGGGGGGGCAATGAGCAGTTCTTC; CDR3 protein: CEIAGGGNEQFF
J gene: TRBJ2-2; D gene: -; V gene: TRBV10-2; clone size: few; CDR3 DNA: TGCGCCAGCAGTGAGAAGGGGGGGTACACCGGGGAGCTGTTTTTT; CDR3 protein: CASSEKGGYTGELFF
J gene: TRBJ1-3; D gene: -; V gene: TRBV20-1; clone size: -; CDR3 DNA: TGCAGTGCTAGTCTCCAGGGCTCTGGAAACACCATATATTTT; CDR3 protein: CSASLQGSGNTIYF
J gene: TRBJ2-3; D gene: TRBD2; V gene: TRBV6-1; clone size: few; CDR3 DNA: TGTGCAGCCCGGGGGGGGGAGACAGATACGCAGTATTTT; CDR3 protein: CAARGGETDTQYF
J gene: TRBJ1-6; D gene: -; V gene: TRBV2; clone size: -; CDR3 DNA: TGTGCCAGCAGCTATGACAGCGGTAATTCACCCCTCCACTTT; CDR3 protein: CASSYDSGNSPLHF
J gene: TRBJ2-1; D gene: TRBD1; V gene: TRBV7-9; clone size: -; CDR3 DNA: TGTGCCAGCAGCTTAGCCCGGGACAGGCTCAATGAGCAGTTCTTC; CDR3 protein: CASSLARDRLNEQFF
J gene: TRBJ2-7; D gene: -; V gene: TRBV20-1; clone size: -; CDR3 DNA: TGCAGTGCTAGAGTCGACAGGAAACTTGCCTACGAGCAGTACTTC; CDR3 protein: CSARVDRKLAYEQYF
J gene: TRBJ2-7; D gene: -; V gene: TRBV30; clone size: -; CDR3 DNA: TGTGCCTGGAGGCCTCCGACCAAAGGGGCCTACGAGCAGTACTTC; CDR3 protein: CAWRPPTKGAYEQYF
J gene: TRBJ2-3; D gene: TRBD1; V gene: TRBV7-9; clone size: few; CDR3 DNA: TGTGCCAGCAGCTCCGGACAGGGGGCACTAACAGATACGCAGTATTTT; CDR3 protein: CASSSGQGALTDTQYF
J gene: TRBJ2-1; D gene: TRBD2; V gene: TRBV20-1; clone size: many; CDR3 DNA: TGCAGTGCCACCCTAGCGGGGGTCTACAATGAGCAGTTCTTC; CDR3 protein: CSATLAGVYNEQFF
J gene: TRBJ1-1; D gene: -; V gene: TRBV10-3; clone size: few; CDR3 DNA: TGTGCCCAAAAAAGCACCCAGAACACTGAAGCTTTCTTT; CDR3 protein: CAQKSTQNTEAFF
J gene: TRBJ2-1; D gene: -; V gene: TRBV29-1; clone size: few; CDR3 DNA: TGCAGCGTCGCCAGATTGGGGGGAGTTTACAATGAGCAGTTCTTC; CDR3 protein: CSVARLGGVYNEQFF
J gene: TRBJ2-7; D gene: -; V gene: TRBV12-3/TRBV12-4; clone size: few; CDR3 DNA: TGTGCCAGCAGTTGGGGGCCGAGTAACGAGCAGTACTTC; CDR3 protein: CASSWGPSNEQYF
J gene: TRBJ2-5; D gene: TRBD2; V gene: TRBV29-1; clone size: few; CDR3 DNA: TGCAGCGTTGAGACTAGCGGGATTCCGGAGACCCAGTACTTC; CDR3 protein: CSVETSGIPETQYF
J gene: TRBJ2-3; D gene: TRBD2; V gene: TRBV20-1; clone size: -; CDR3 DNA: TGCAGTGCTAGAGATGGGAGGGCAGGAGGGAGGATCACAGATACGCAGTATTTT; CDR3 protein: CSARDGRAGGRITDTQYF
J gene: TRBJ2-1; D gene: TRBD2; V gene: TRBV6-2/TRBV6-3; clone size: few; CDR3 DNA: TGTGCCAGCAGCCGCTTAGCGGGGGCCTTCAATGAGCAGTTCTTC; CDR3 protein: CASSRLAGAFNEQFF
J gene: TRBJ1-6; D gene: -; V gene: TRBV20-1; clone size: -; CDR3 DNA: TGCAGTGCTCACAAGACAGGCGCCCAAAATTCACCCCTCCACTTT; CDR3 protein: CSAHKTGAQNSPLHF
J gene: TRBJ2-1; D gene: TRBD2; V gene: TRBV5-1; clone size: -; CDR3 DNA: TGCGCCAGCAGCTTTACAGCGGGAGCGCGAGAGCAGTTCTTC; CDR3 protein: CASSFTAGAREQFF